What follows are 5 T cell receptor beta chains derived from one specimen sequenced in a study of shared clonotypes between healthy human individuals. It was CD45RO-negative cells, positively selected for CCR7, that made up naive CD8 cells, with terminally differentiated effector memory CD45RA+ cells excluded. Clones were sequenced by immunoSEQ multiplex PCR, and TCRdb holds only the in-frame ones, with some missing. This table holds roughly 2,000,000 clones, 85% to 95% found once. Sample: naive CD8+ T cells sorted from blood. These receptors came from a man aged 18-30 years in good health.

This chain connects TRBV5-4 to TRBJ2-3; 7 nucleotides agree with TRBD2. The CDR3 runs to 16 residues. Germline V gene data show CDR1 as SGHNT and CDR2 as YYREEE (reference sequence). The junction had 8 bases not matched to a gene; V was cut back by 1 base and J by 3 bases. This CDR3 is CASSLRQREATDTQYF. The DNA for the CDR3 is TGTGCCAGCAGCTTGAGACAGCGGGAAGCGACAGATACGCAGTATTTT.

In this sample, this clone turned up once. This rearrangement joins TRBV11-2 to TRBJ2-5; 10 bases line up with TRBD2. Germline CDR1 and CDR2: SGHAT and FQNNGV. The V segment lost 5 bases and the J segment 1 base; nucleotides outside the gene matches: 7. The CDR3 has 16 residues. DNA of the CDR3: TGTGCCAGCAGCCTTGGGACTAGCGCGCTCCAAGAGACCCAGTACTTC. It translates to CASSLGTSALQETQYF.

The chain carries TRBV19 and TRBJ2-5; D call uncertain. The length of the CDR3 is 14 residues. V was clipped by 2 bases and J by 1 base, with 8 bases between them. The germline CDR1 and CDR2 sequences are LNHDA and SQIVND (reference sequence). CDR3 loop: CASSIMGFQETQYF. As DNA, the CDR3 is TGTGCCAGTAGTATAATGGGTTTCCAAGAGACCCAGTACTTC.

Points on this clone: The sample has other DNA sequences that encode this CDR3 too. This CDR3 reads CASSVGGLNTGELFF. The DNA for the CDR3 is TGTGCCAGCAGCGTAGGAGGACTCAACACCGGGGAGCTGTTTTTT. The chain couples TRBV9 to TRBJ2-2; TRBD2 might be the D (5 bases). CDR1 is SGDLS and CDR2 is YYNGEE in the germline V gene. V was shortened by 0 bases and J by 2 bases, with 8 bases between the two germline ends. The CDR3 loop spans 15 amino acids. The full variable domain, rest sourced from reference TRBV9 and TRBJ2-2, is DSGVTQTPKHLITATGQRVTLRCSPRSGDLSVYWYQQSLDQGLQFLIQYYNGEERAKGNILERFSAQQFPDLHSELNLSSLELGDSALYFCASSVGGLNTGELFFGEGSRLTVL.

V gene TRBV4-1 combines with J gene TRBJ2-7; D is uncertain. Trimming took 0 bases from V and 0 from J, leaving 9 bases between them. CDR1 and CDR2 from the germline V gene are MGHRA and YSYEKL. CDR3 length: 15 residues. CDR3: CASSQEKGNSYEQYF. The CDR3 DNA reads TGCGCCAGCAGCCAAGAGAAGGGAAACTCCTACGAGCAGTACTTC.